Listed below are T cell receptor beta chains from one sample, sequenced in a study of early T cells in non-severe SARS-CoV-2 infection. TCRdb itself ran the 5' RACE reads through MiXCR, one entry per CDR3 protein. This sample carries around 99,000 distinct CDR3 sequences, 8.5% to 14% of them seen once, and the ten largest clones take 6.5% to 8%. Sequenced: whole blood. The receptors shown here come from an adult who was a healthcare worker with PCR-confirmed SARS-CoV-2 infection or an uninfected control (not recorded which). Both conserved end residues are part of each CDR3. Fields, in order: J gene, V gene, CDR3 length, clone size, D gene, CDR3 protein. D genes are given only for firm matches. Clone size appears in some rows only: once, few, many, or a class for an expanded clone.

j_call: TRBJ1-4; v_call: TRBV5-1; cdr3_length: 14; clone_size: many; d_call: NA; cdr3_aa: CASSLGQQNEKLFF
j_call: TRBJ2-3; v_call: TRBV7-6; cdr3_length: 17; clone_size: NA; d_call: TRBD2; cdr3_aa: CASSLAGLAGRTDTQYF
j_call: TRBJ2-7; v_call: TRBV28; cdr3_length: 13; clone_size: NA; d_call: NA; cdr3_aa: CASRGSRRVEQYF
j_call: TRBJ2-1; v_call: TRBV27; cdr3_length: 13; clone_size: NA; d_call: NA; cdr3_aa: CASFTARNNEQFF
j_call: TRBJ2-3; v_call: TRBV28; cdr3_length: 14; clone_size: many; d_call: NA; cdr3_aa: CASSLSLKKDTQYF
j_call: TRBJ2-5; v_call: TRBV6-5; cdr3_length: 15; clone_size: NA; d_call: NA; cdr3_aa: CASSYSSTGRETQYF
j_call: TRBJ1-4; v_call: TRBV29-1; cdr3_length: 12; clone_size: many; d_call: NA; cdr3_aa: CSVGPSSEKLFF
j_call: TRBJ2-1; v_call: TRBV30; cdr3_length: 12; clone_size: many; d_call: NA; cdr3_aa: CAWSSQRHEQFF
j_call: TRBJ2-3; v_call: TRBV30; cdr3_length: 17; clone_size: few; d_call: TRBD2; cdr3_aa: CAWSVVAGYSSTDTQYF
j_call: TRBJ2-3; v_call: TRBV5-6; cdr3_length: 17; clone_size: many; d_call: TRBD2; cdr3_aa: CASSLGRTSGGTDTQYF
j_call: TRBJ2-3; v_call: TRBV30; cdr3_length: 13; clone_size: few; d_call: NA; cdr3_aa: CAWSGGNTDTQYF
j_call: TRBJ2-1; v_call: TRBV9; cdr3_length: 14; clone_size: NA; d_call: NA; cdr3_aa: CASSGGDEINEQFF
j_call: TRBJ2-7; v_call: TRBV2; cdr3_length: 11; clone_size: NA; d_call: NA; cdr3_aa: CASREQGEQYF
j_call: TRBJ2-2; v_call: TRBV7-2; cdr3_length: 15; clone_size: NA; d_call: TRBD2; cdr3_aa: CASSLELADTGELFF
j_call: TRBJ2-1; v_call: TRBV3-1; cdr3_length: 13; clone_size: NA; d_call: NA; cdr3_aa: CASSQLTSGEQFF
j_call: TRBJ2-1; v_call: TRBV28; cdr3_length: 13; clone_size: NA; d_call: TRBD2; cdr3_aa: CASGAGGSDEQFF
j_call: TRBJ1-4; v_call: TRBV28; cdr3_length: 15; clone_size: NA; d_call: NA; cdr3_aa: CASRKSGPTSEKLFF
j_call: TRBJ1-5; v_call: TRBV5-1; cdr3_length: 14; clone_size: many; d_call: NA; cdr3_aa: CASSLTGGLEPQHF
j_call: TRBJ1-1; v_call: TRBV27; cdr3_length: 14; clone_size: many; d_call: NA; cdr3_aa: CASSLYGGYSEAFF
j_call: TRBJ2-2; v_call: TRBV7-8; cdr3_length: 13; clone_size: many; d_call: NA; cdr3_aa: CASSLARAGELFF
j_call: TRBJ2-7; v_call: TRBV20-1; cdr3_length: 13; clone_size: many; d_call: NA; cdr3_aa: CSARALVSYEQYF
j_call: TRBJ2-1; v_call: TRBV6-5; cdr3_length: 15; clone_size: many; d_call: TRBD2; cdr3_aa: CASSLAGDSYNEQFF
j_call: TRBJ1-3; v_call: TRBV3-1; cdr3_length: 16; clone_size: few; d_call: NA; cdr3_aa: CASSHLYGLSGNTIYF
j_call: TRBJ2-2; v_call: TRBV11-2; cdr3_length: 14; clone_size: NA; d_call: NA; cdr3_aa: CASSLEAFTEELFF
j_call: TRBJ1-2; v_call: TRBV29-1; cdr3_length: 11; clone_size: NA; d_call: NA; cdr3_aa: CSVDTFYGYTF
j_call: TRBJ2-1; v_call: TRBV7-9; cdr3_length: 13; clone_size: NA; d_call: NA; cdr3_aa: CASSLQSKDEQFF
j_call: TRBJ2-7; v_call: TRBV5-4; cdr3_length: 12; clone_size: many; d_call: NA; cdr3_aa: CASSFGTYEQYF
j_call: TRBJ2-3; v_call: TRBV11-2; cdr3_length: 15; clone_size: many; d_call: NA; cdr3_aa: CASSLDRGPTDTQYF
j_call: TRBJ1-2; v_call: TRBV28; cdr3_length: 11; clone_size: many; d_call: TRBD1; cdr3_aa: CTTGTAYGYTF
j_call: TRBJ1-1; v_call: TRBV2; cdr3_length: 13; clone_size: NA; d_call: NA; cdr3_aa: CASSEARAGGAFF
j_call: TRBJ2-3; v_call: TRBV15; cdr3_length: 12; clone_size: many; d_call: NA; cdr3_aa: CATRESTDTQYF
j_call: TRBJ2-5; v_call: TRBV5-4; cdr3_length: 15; clone_size: few; d_call: NA; cdr3_aa: CASSLGAANQETQYF
j_call: TRBJ2-7; v_call: TRBV5-1; cdr3_length: 16; clone_size: NA; d_call: NA; cdr3_aa: CASSWDPGGTLYEQYF
j_call: TRBJ2-6; v_call: TRBV5-1; cdr3_length: 14; clone_size: few; d_call: NA; cdr3_aa: CASSPGNSANVLTF
j_call: TRBJ2-1; v_call: TRBV12-3/TRBV12-4; cdr3_length: 12; clone_size: many; d_call: TRBD2; cdr3_aa: CASSPSGGEQFF
j_call: TRBJ2-3; v_call: TRBV29-1; cdr3_length: 14; clone_size: NA; d_call: NA; cdr3_aa: CSVGQQGVGDTQYF
j_call: TRBJ2-3; v_call: TRBV7-8; cdr3_length: 17; clone_size: many; d_call: NA; cdr3_aa: CASSSPEETAHGDTQYF
j_call: TRBJ2-5; v_call: TRBV7-8; cdr3_length: 11; clone_size: many; d_call: NA; cdr3_aa: CASSLGRTQYF
j_call: TRBJ2-7; v_call: TRBV6-6; cdr3_length: 12; clone_size: few; d_call: NA; cdr3_aa: CASQGYQSEQYF
j_call: TRBJ1-1; v_call: TRBV20-1; cdr3_length: 14; clone_size: NA; d_call: NA; cdr3_aa: CSARDRRMNTEAFF
j_call: TRBJ2-1; v_call: TRBV12-3/TRBV12-4; cdr3_length: 12; clone_size: NA; d_call: NA; cdr3_aa: CASSLGLDEQFF
j_call: TRBJ1-5; v_call: TRBV21-1; cdr3_length: 16; clone_size: many; d_call: NA; cdr3_aa: CASSKERQYSNQPQHF
j_call: TRBJ2-7; v_call: TRBV28; cdr3_length: 15; clone_size: NA; d_call: TRBD2; cdr3_aa: CASNPSGKGAYEQYF
j_call: TRBJ1-1; v_call: TRBV12-3/TRBV12-4; cdr3_length: 12; clone_size: few; d_call: NA; cdr3_aa: CASSYITDKAFF
j_call: TRBJ2-1; v_call: TRBV2; cdr3_length: 13; clone_size: few; d_call: NA; cdr3_aa: CASSEGREDEQFF
j_call: TRBJ2-1; v_call: TRBV3-1; cdr3_length: 17; clone_size: many; d_call: NA; cdr3_aa: CASSQPRAVSSYNEQFF
j_call: TRBJ2-3; v_call: TRBV7-9; cdr3_length: 17; clone_size: NA; d_call: NA; cdr3_aa: CASSPNIRGRVTDTQYF
j_call: TRBJ2-1; v_call: TRBV12-3/TRBV12-4; cdr3_length: 14; clone_size: NA; d_call: TRBD2; cdr3_aa: CASSFLAGGHEQFF
j_call: TRBJ2-7; v_call: TRBV13; cdr3_length: 15; clone_size: many; d_call: NA; cdr3_aa: CASSSHRRAGYEQYF
j_call: TRBJ2-1; v_call: TRBV4-2; cdr3_length: 16; clone_size: many; d_call: TRBD2; cdr3_aa: CASSQEGASGGNEQFF
j_call: TRBJ1-4; v_call: TRBV9; cdr3_length: 12; clone_size: NA; d_call: NA; cdr3_aa: CASSADSEKLFF